These 11 T cell receptor beta chains came from one sample sequenced in a study of control samples from healthy donors and cancer patients. Method: immunoSEQ multiplex PCR; TCRdb's copy keeps in-frame clones and lacks some. The sample shows roughly 130,000 clones, over 75% of them seen only once. The sample consisted of blood. These receptors all stem from a man aged 18-30 years in good health.

The chain combines TRBV5-1 with TRBJ2-1; D may be TRBD1 (7 bases). V was clipped by 4 bases and J by 3 bases, with 14 bases between them. From germline, CDR1 is SGHRS and CDR2 YFSETQ. There are 15 residues in the CDR3. CDR3 in amino acids: CASSARGERYNEQFF. CDR3 DNA sequence: TGCGCCAGCAGCGCCAGGGGGGAGCGCTACAATGAGCAGTTCTTC.

The chain joins TRBV4-1 to TRBJ2-5; TRBD2 is a possible D gene (6 bases). CDR3 size: 17 residues. V gave up 0 bases and J gave up 5 bases, with 19 bases separating them. Per germline, CDR1 MGHRA and CDR2 YSYEKL. CDR3 nucleotides: TGCGCCAGCAGCCAAGATCTAACGGCCGCAGGAGGGGAGACCCAGTACTTC. Its protein is CASSQDLTAAGGETQYF.

The CDR3 coding sequence is TGTGCCAGCTCACCAGCCCAGGGTGGTAATTCACCCCTCCACTTT. Residues: CASSPAQGGNSPLHF. This sequence joins TRBV18 and TRBJ1-6; D possibly corresponds to TRBD1 (5 bases). The V end was cut by 2 bases, the J end by 6 bases, with 11 bases between. The germline CDR1 and CDR2 sequences are KGHSH and LQKENI. The CDR3 consists of 15 residues.

V gene TRBV28 combines with J gene TRBJ2-2; weak D call: TRBD2 (6 bases). Trimming took off 8 bases at V and 1 base at J, with 17 bases between the two ends. The germline V gene has CDR1 MDHEN and CDR2 SYDVKM. The CDR3 extends over 16 amino acids. The CDR3 loop reads CASRSGATVNTGELFF. CDR3 DNA: TGTGCCAGCCGCTCGGGAGCGACAGTGAACACCGGGGAGCTGTTTTTT. The full variable domain, completed using reference TRBV28 and TRBJ2-2, is DVKVTQSSRYLVKRTGEKVFLECVQDMDHENMFWYRQDPGLGLRLIYFSYDVKMKEKGDIPEGYSVSREKKERFSLILESASTNQTSMYLCASRSGATVNTGELFFGEGSRLTVL.

The chain links TRBV10-2 to TRBJ2-7; D is perhaps TRBD2 (6 bases). Germline V gene data show CDR1 as WSHSY and CDR2 as SAAADI. Trimming cost V 3 bases and J 2 bases, with 17 bases left between them. CDR3 length: 16 residues. As DNA, the CDR3 is TGCGCCAGCAGTGATAGTGCGGGACGGCTTACCTACGAGCAGTACTTC. Translating it yields CASSDSAGRLTYEQYF.

This sequence joins TRBV5-5 and TRBJ2-7; D is unresolved. This CDR3 has 13 residues. Looked up from germline, CDR1 is SGHKS and CDR2 is YYEKEE (reference sequence). V was pared by 0 bases and J by 2 bases, with 6 bases between. The DNA of the CDR3 is TGTGCCAGCAGCTTGGACAGCCCCTACGAGCAGTACTTC. Translating gives CASSLDSPYEQYF.

This chain joins TRBV6-5 and TRBJ1-5; D gene unclear. The V and J ends lost 8 bases and 0 bases respectively, with 5 bases between them. Germline V gives CDR1 MNHEY, CDR2 SVGAGI. CDR3 size: 12 residues. This chain's CDR3 is CASRRSNQPQHF. In DNA, the CDR3 is TGTGCCAGCCGTCGTAGCAATCAGCCCCAGCATTTT.

In the case of this clone: The same CDR3 arises from other DNA sequences in this sample as well. The rearrangement links TRBV6-5 to TRBJ2-5; D may be TRBD2 (6 bases). This CDR3 spans 13 amino acids. Germline CDR1 and CDR2: MNHEY and SVGAGI. The ends were cut back, 5 bases at V and 5 bases at J, with 12 bases in the middle. The CDR3 loop is CASSPTGGETQYF. The CDR3 DNA sequence: TGTGCCAGCAGTCCTACAGGAGGGGAGACCCAGTACTTC.

V usage is TRBV9 and J usage is TRBJ2-1, with a possible D match to TRBD2 (6 bases). Trimming took 3 bases from V and 4 from J, leaving 8 bases between them. Germline lookup yields CDR1 SGDLS and CDR2 YYNGEE. This CDR3 has 13 amino acids. DNA of the CDR3: TGTGCCAGCAGCGGAGGAGGGTACAATGAGCAGTTCTTC. Protein sequence: CASSGGGYNEQFF. Combining the CDR3 with reference TRBV9 and TRBJ2-1 gives the whole variable domain DSGVTQTPKHLITATGQRVTLRCSPRSGDLSVYWYQQSLDQGLQFLIQYYNGEERAKGNILERFSAQQFPDLHSELNLSSLELGDSALYFCASSGGGYNEQFFGPGTRLTVL.

V gene TRBV11-2 combines with J gene TRBJ2-7, with a tentative D call TRBD2 (5 bases). The length of the CDR3 is 14 residues. CDR1 and CDR2 (germline): SGHAT, FQNNGV. With 1 base removed from V and 2 bases from J, the gap between germline ends came to 9 bases. Written as DNA, the CDR3 is TGTGCCAGCAGCTTAGGACTGACTACCTACGAGCAGTACGTC. Protein sequence: CASSLGLTTYEQYV.

The V call is TRBV6-1, the J call TRBJ2-2; unclear D gene. Germline lookup yields CDR1 MNHNS and CDR2 SASEGT. CDR3 length equals 15 residues. Trimming shortened V by 1 base and J by 2 bases, and 8 bases separated the two germline ends. In DNA form, the CDR3 reads TGTGCCAGCAGTGAAGAGGCAGCAAACACCGGGGAGCTGTTTTTT. Translated, it gives CASSEEAANTGELFF.